This T cell receptor (beta chain) was identified during a study of T cell responses to AZD1222 COVID-19 vaccine. This CDR3 contains 14 residues. Per germline, CDR1 LNHDA and CDR2 SQIVND (reference sequence). Trimming stripped 3 bases from V and 6 bases from J, with 12 bases between. The assay was immunoSEQ multiplex PCR, and TCRdb's table has in-frame clones only and misses some. This sample has under 150,000 clones, with about 89% found just once. The starting material was peripheral blood, obtained on day 0 of AZD1222 vaccination. The clonotype comes from an adult in good health. The chain is built from TRBV19 and TRBJ2-1; D might be TRBD1 or TRBD2, each matching 6 bases. This CDR3 reads CASSILRGANEQFF. CDR3 DNA sequence: TGTGCCAGTAGTATCCTTAGGGGGGCCAATGAGCAGTTCTTC.